This is a list of T cell receptor beta chains from one sample in a study of CD8+ T cells in alopecia areata. Only in-frame clones appear in the TCRdb table, and some are missing; sequencing was by immunoSEQ multiplex PCR. The sample lists under 250,000 clones; roughly 57% were seen once. Sequences were derived from CD4+ T cells sorted from blood, sampled at week 0. The receptors were gathered from a human donor with alopecia areata. CDR3s include the opening cysteine and the closing phenylalanine or tryptophan. The order of the fields is clone size, J gene, V gene, D gene, CDR3 DNA, CDR3 protein. D genes are given only for firm matches. The listing skips clone size in some rows; elsewhere it reads once, few, many or a size class.

.	TRBJ2-3	TRBV10-2	TRBD2	TGCGCCAGCAGTGAATCAGGACTAGCGGGGAGGGGGACAGATACGCAGTATTTT	CASSESGLAGRGTDTQYF
.	TRBJ2-5	TRBV25-1	.	TGTGCCAGCAGTGACACCGGATCCAAAGAGACCCAGTACTTC	CASSDTGSKETQYF
.	TRBJ1-5	TRBV29-1	.	TGCAGCGTAAGGACAAATAGCAATCAGCCCCAGCATTTT	CSVRTNSNQPQHF
many	TRBJ2-7	TRBV9	.	TGTGCCAGCAGCGCCGGGGACACCCCCTACGAGCAGTACTTC	CASSAGDTPYEQYF
.	TRBJ1-2	TRBV5-1	.	TGCGCCAGCAGGAGACAGCGCGACTATGGCTACACCTTC	CASRRQRDYGYTF
.	TRBJ2-1	TRBV29-1	TRBD2	TGCAGCGTTCTAAGACTAGCGGGAGGGGGGAATGAGCAGTTCTTC	CSVLRLAGGGNEQFF
medium-sized	TRBJ1-1	TRBV29-1	.	TGCAGCGTTGTACCCAGAAACACTGAAGCTTTCTTT	CSVVPRNTEAFF
.	TRBJ2-3	TRBV11-2	.	TGTGCCAGCCGCCCGCAGGCAAGCACAGATACGCAGTATTTT	CASRPQASTDTQYF
.	TRBJ2-5	TRBV23-1	.	TGCGCCAGCACCCGGCCTTTTGACAGGAAGGTGGCCCAGTACTTC	CASTRPFDRKVAQYF
few	TRBJ2-7	TRBV15	TRBD1	TGTGCCACCAGCAGAGATCGCTACAGGGGCGACGAGCAGTACTTC	CATSRDRYRGDEQYF
.	TRBJ2-7	TRBV28	TRBD1	TGTGCCAGCCGACTCTGGGGACAGGGGAAGGACGAGCAGTACTTC	CASRLWGQGKDEQYF
.	TRBJ1-1	TRBV30	TRBD1	TGTGCCTGGAGTGAGGACAGGGTGAACACTGAAGCTTTCTTT	CAWSEDRVNTEAFF
once	TRBJ1-2	TRBV6-5	.	TGTGCCAGCAGTTACTCTCCAGGGGCGAGCTATGGCTACACCTTC	CASSYSPGASYGYTF
few	TRBJ1-5	TRBV7-2	.	TGTGCCAGCAGCTTTGCTCATAATCAGCCCCAGCATTTT	CASSFAHNQPQHF
.	TRBJ1-5	TRBV6-6	.	TGTGCCAGCAGTTACCAGACCGGACACCTCAATCAGCCCCAGCATTTT	CASSYQTGHLNQPQHF
.	TRBJ2-5	TRBV5-1	.	TGCGCCAGCAGCTTGATTTCTGGGTCCGCAGAGACCCAGTACTTC	CASSLISGSAETQYF
few	TRBJ2-5	TRBV5-1	TRBD2	TGCGCCAGCAGCTTGTCGGGAGGGCCATCGGAGACCCAGTACTTC	CASSLSGGPSETQYF
.	TRBJ1-5	TRBV30	.	TGTGCCTGGAGTCCCGACACCAATCAGCCCCAGCATTTT	CAWSPDTNQPQHF
few	TRBJ1-2	TRBV15	TRBD1	TGTGCCACCAGCAGAGCCGGACAGGGGGCGTTTGGCTACACCTTC	CATSRAGQGAFGYTF
few	TRBJ2-7	TRBV2	TRBD1	TGTGCCAGTAACAGGGGCTCCTACGAGCAGTACTTC	CASNRGSYEQYF
once	TRBJ2-3	TRBV30	TRBD1	TGTGCCTGGGGACAGGGTATAGTCGCAGATACGCAGTATTTT	CAWGQGIVADTQYF
.	TRBJ2-1	TRBV30	TRBD2	TGTGCCTGGAGTGTAGCGGGGGATCACTACAATGAGCAGTTCTTC	CAWSVAGDHYNEQFF
.	TRBJ2-2	TRBV5-4	.	TGTGCCAGCAGCCAAAGACTGGGCGCCGGGGAGCTGTTTTTT	CASSQRLGAGELFF
.	TRBJ2-7	TRBV5-1	.	TGCGCCAGCAGCTTATTAGGTCAGCGTACTGGCTACGAGCAGTACTTC	CASSLLGQRTGYEQYF
.	TRBJ1-3	TRBV30	.	TGTGCCTGGACCCTGTGGGACTACGGAAACACCATATATTTT	CAWTLWDYGNTIYF
.	TRBJ2-5	TRBV7-3	TRBD2	TGTGCCAGCAGCTTAGGGCTAGCGGGAGCAGAGACCCAGTACTTC	CASSLGLAGAETQYF
.	TRBJ1-2	TRBV6-6	.	TGTGCCAGCAGTTATAGGGCCAACTATGGCTACACCTTC	CASSYRANYGYTF
few	TRBJ1-2	TRBV23-1	TRBD1	TGCGCCAGCAGTCAAGCTACTCCCGGACAGGGGGCGCGAGGCTACACCTTC	CASSQATPGQGARGYTF
.	TRBJ1-1	TRBV7-6	.	TGTGCCAGCAGCTTTCAACAGGGTGGCACTGAAGCTTTCTTT	CASSFQQGGTEAFF
.	TRBJ1-2	TRBV29-1	.	TGCAGCGTGAGTGGGTCTGGCTACACCTTC	CSVSGSGYTF
.	TRBJ2-5	TRBV29-1	.	TGCAGCGTTGATAGGGCTCCCCAGGCCCAAGAGACCCAGTACTTC	CSVDRAPQAQETQYF
few	TRBJ1-6	TRBV7-3	.	TGTGCCAGCAGCTTAACCGGGGGCGAGCGATCACCCCTCCACTTT	CASSLTGGERSPLHF
few	TRBJ2-3	TRBV7-2	.	TGTGCCAGCAGCTTAGGTAGCACAGATACGCAGTATTTT	CASSLGSTDTQYF
.	TRBJ2-7	TRBV15	.	TGTGCCACCAGCAGGGGCAGAAACTCCTACGAGCAGTACTTC	CATSRGRNSYEQYF
.	TRBJ2-1	TRBV23-1	.	TGCGCCAGCAGCCCCGCTAGGGACAATGAGCAGTTCTTC	CASSPARDNEQFF
.	TRBJ1-1	TRBV4-2	.	TGTGCCAGCAGCCATTTTGCCGGAGCTTTCTTT	CASSHFAGAFF
few	TRBJ2-1	TRBV6-6	.	TGTGCCAGCGCGGACCCCCGCAGGGGCAATGAGCAGTTCTTC	CASADPRRGNEQFF
few	TRBJ1-1	TRBV7-9	.	TGTGCCAGCAGCTTGGGACAAGCCACTGAAGCTTTCTTT	CASSLGQATEAFF
few	TRBJ1-4	TRBV4-1	.	TGCGCCAGCAGCCAATCCAGATTCCTACCCGGGCAAACTAATGAAAAACTGTTTTTT	CASSQSRFLPGQTNEKLFF
.	TRBJ1-1	TRBV6-5	.	TGTGCCAGCAGTTACCTTCTGAACACTGAAGCTTTCTTT	CASSYLLNTEAFF
.	TRBJ1-2	TRBV18	.	TGTGCCAGCTCACCACGGGGAGATCATTACGGGGGCTACACCTTC	CASSPRGDHYGGYTF
.	TRBJ2-7	TRBV4-1	.	TGCGCCAGCAGCCAACCTCAAGGACTGAGGAGCTCCTACGAGCAGTACTTC	CASSQPQGLRSSYEQYF
few	TRBJ2-1	TRBV23-1	.	TGCGCCAGCAGTCGAGGCAGAGGGGAGAATGAGCAGTTCTTC	CASSRGRGENEQFF
.	TRBJ1-1	TRBV29-1	.	TGCAGCGGGGGGTTTACGAACACTGAAGCTTTCTTT	CSGGFTNTEAFF
few	TRBJ2-7	TRBV29-1	.	TGCAGCGTGGGGAAGGGGATACCTACTCGAGAGCAGTACTTC	CSVGKGIPTREQYF
.	TRBJ2-6	TRBV4-1	.	TGCGCCAGCAGCCAAGGATGGGCCAGGGGCTCTGGGGCCAACGTCCTGACTTTC	CASSQGWARGSGANVLTF